A selection of T cell receptor beta chains follows, all from one sample in a study of T cells in Graves' hyperthyroidism and ophthalmopathy. From the multiplex PCR reads, TCRdb called clonotypes with MiXCR, one entry per CDR3 protein. The table records about half a million distinct CDR3 sequences, less than 25% of them present only once. Sample: blood. The receptors come from a man younger than 35 with Graves' hyperthyroidism. Each CDR3 is given with its conserved first and last residue. The order of the fields is clone size, J gene, V gene, D gene, CDR3 protein, CDR3 DNA. A D gene is named only where the DNA matches it firmly. Clone sizes are given selectively: once, few, many, or a class where the clone is expanded.

clone_size: many
j_call: TRBJ1-2
v_call: TRBV28
d_call: -
cdr3_aa: CASSLAGGDRGYTF
cdr3_nt: TGTGCCAGCAGTCTTGCGGGGGGGGATCGTGGCTACACCTTC

clone_size: few
j_call: TRBJ2-2
v_call: TRBV9
d_call: -
cdr3_aa: CASSVVGGELFF
cdr3_nt: TGTGCCAGCAGCGTAGTAGGCGGGGAGCTGTTTTTT

clone_size: many
j_call: TRBJ2-2
v_call: TRBV6-1
d_call: -
cdr3_aa: CASTQTRGVTGELFF
cdr3_nt: TGTGCCAGCACCCAGACACGCGGTGTCACCGGGGAGCTGTTTTTT

clone_size: few
j_call: TRBJ2-2
v_call: TRBV19
d_call: TRBD1
cdr3_aa: CASSMARGHRANTGELFF
cdr3_nt: TGTGCCAGTAGTATGGCTAGGGGGCATCGCGCGAACACCGGGGAGCTGTTTTTT

clone_size: many
j_call: TRBJ2-5
v_call: TRBV20-1
d_call: TRBD2
cdr3_aa: CSADGLAGGQETQYF
cdr3_nt: TGCAGTGCTGATGGACTAGCGGGGGGGCAAGAGACCCAGTACTTC

clone_size: -
j_call: TRBJ2-5
v_call: TRBV4-2
d_call: TRBD2
cdr3_aa: CASSQVAGLQETQYF
cdr3_nt: TGTGCCAGCAGCCAAGTAGCGGGGCTCCAAGAGACCCAGTACTTC

clone_size: many
j_call: TRBJ1-1
v_call: TRBV10-2
d_call: -
cdr3_aa: CASSVAGAREAFF
cdr3_nt: TGCGCCAGCAGTGTCGCAGGGGCCCGTGAAGCTTTCTTT

clone_size: many
j_call: TRBJ1-1
v_call: TRBV12-3/TRBV12-4
d_call: TRBD1
cdr3_aa: CASSSWTGNTEAFF
cdr3_nt: TGTGCCAGCAGTTCCTGGACAGGGAACACTGAAGCTTTCTTT

clone_size: many
j_call: TRBJ2-7
v_call: TRBV2
d_call: TRBD1
cdr3_aa: CASLPGTVSYEQYF
cdr3_nt: TGTGCCAGTTTGCCGGGGACAGTCTCCTACGAGCAGTACTTC

clone_size: few
j_call: TRBJ2-4
v_call: TRBV28
d_call: -
cdr3_aa: CASSLLKGVSIQYF
cdr3_nt: TGTGCCAGCAGTTTATTAAAGGGAGTAAGCATTCAGTACTTC

clone_size: -
j_call: TRBJ2-7
v_call: TRBV19
d_call: -
cdr3_aa: CASSYGGSFYEQYF
cdr3_nt: TGTGCCAGTAGTTACGGGGGCTCCTTCTACGAGCAGTACTTC

clone_size: many
j_call: TRBJ1-1
v_call: TRBV28
d_call: -
cdr3_aa: CASSLPGGGGTEAFF
cdr3_nt: TGTGCCAGCAGTCTCCCGGGAGGGGGAGGTACTGAAGCTTTCTTT

clone_size: -
j_call: TRBJ1-1
v_call: TRBV6-2/TRBV6-3
d_call: TRBD1
cdr3_aa: CASSPWGTGISEAFF
cdr3_nt: TGTGCCAGCAGCCCTTGGGGGACAGGGATATCTGAAGCTTTCTTT

clone_size: many
j_call: TRBJ1-1
v_call: TRBV2
d_call: TRBD1
cdr3_aa: CATSGTGTEAFF
cdr3_nt: TGTGCCACCTCCGGGACAGGGACTGAAGCTTTCTTT

clone_size: -
j_call: TRBJ1-1
v_call: TRBV6-1
d_call: -
cdr3_aa: CASTRGAGEAFF
cdr3_nt: TGTGCCAGCACTAGAGGTGCAGGAGAAGCTTTCTTT

clone_size: few
j_call: TRBJ1-5
v_call: TRBV20-1
d_call: TRBD1
cdr3_aa: CSAAQGNSNQPQHF
cdr3_nt: TGCAGTGCAGCACAGGGGAATAGCAATCAGCCCCAGCATTTT

clone_size: few
j_call: TRBJ2-7
v_call: TRBV11-2
d_call: -
cdr3_aa: CASSLWALGTAVYYEQYF
cdr3_nt: TGTGCCAGCAGCTTATGGGCCCTGGGGACGGCGGTCTACTACGAGCAGTACTTC

clone_size: many
j_call: TRBJ1-3
v_call: TRBV5-1
d_call: -
cdr3_aa: CASREAASGNTIYF
cdr3_nt: TGCGCCAGCAGGGAGGCAGCCTCTGGAAACACCATATATTTT

clone_size: few
j_call: TRBJ2-3
v_call: TRBV29-1
d_call: -
cdr3_aa: CSVTADTQYF
cdr3_nt: TGCAGCGTTACAGCAGATACGCAGTATTTT

clone_size: -
j_call: TRBJ1-1
v_call: TRBV3-1
d_call: -
cdr3_aa: CASSQDSGRLNTEAFF
cdr3_nt: TGTGCCAGCAGCCAAGATTCAGGGAGGTTGAACACTGAAGCTTTCTTT

clone_size: many
j_call: TRBJ2-7
v_call: TRBV6-5
d_call: TRBD1
cdr3_aa: CASSYRDRPRSYEQYF
cdr3_nt: TGTGCCAGCAGTTACCGGGACAGGCCGCGAAGTTACGAGCAGTACTTC

clone_size: -
j_call: TRBJ1-6
v_call: TRBV5-1
d_call: -
cdr3_aa: CASSLGPTTSSYNSPLHF
cdr3_nt: TGCGCCAGCAGCCTGGGACCGACCACGAGCTCCTATAATTCACCCCTCCACTTT

clone_size: many
j_call: TRBJ2-5
v_call: TRBV19
d_call: -
cdr3_aa: CASSILGLQETQYF
cdr3_nt: TGTGCCAGTAGTATATTGGGACTGCAAGAGACCCAGTACTTC

clone_size: -
j_call: TRBJ1-5
v_call: TRBV7-2
d_call: -
cdr3_aa: CASSLGIGINQPQHF
cdr3_nt: TGTGCCAGCAGCTTAGGTATAGGGATCAATCAGCCCCAGCATTTT

clone_size: many
j_call: TRBJ1-5
v_call: TRBV6-1
d_call: TRBD1
cdr3_aa: CASRGTANQPQHF
cdr3_nt: TGTGCCAGCCGGGGGACAGCAAATCAGCCCCAGCATTTT

clone_size: many
j_call: TRBJ2-5
v_call: TRBV6-2/TRBV6-3
d_call: -
cdr3_aa: CASGWGPDGTQYF
cdr3_nt: TGTGCCAGCGGTTGGGGCCCGGACGGGACCCAGTACTTC

clone_size: many
j_call: TRBJ1-2
v_call: TRBV7-9
d_call: -
cdr3_aa: CASSLGAVLGYTF
cdr3_nt: TGTGCCAGCAGCTTAGGGGCGGTGCTGGGGTACACCTTC

clone_size: -
j_call: TRBJ1-6
v_call: TRBV6-5
d_call: TRBD1
cdr3_aa: CASSYLSGTGDSPLLF
cdr3_nt: TGTGCCAGCAGTTACTTATCCGGGACAGGGGATTCACCCCTCCTCTTT